The rows below give T cell receptor beta chains drawn from one sample of a study of T cells after yellow fever vaccination. A single record per CDR3 protein comes from TCRdb applying MiXCR to the 5' RACE reads. The data hold 230,000 or so distinct CDR3 sequences, with around 6.7% observed a single time. Material: CD4+ T cells sorted from PBMCs, obtained on the day of the yellow fever booster vaccination. The receptors shown here come from a young man who received the YFV17D yellow fever vaccine. CDR3s include the opening cysteine and the closing phenylalanine or tryptophan. A D gene is named only where the DNA matches it firmly. Not every row has a clone size; where given, it reads once, few, many or a size class.

V	D	J	size	length	CDR3
TRBV6-6	.	TRBJ1-4	few	13	CASSGPGGEKLFF
TRBV5-5	.	TRBJ2-2	few	15	CASSQANTNTGELFF
TRBV7-1	.	TRBJ2-7	.	13	CAMSSGRSYEQYF
TRBV5-1	.	TRBJ1-2	few	15	CASSANPGQNYGYTF
TRBV6-2/TRBV6-3	TRBD2	TRBJ2-7	.	17	CASIPGLAGAILGEQYF
TRBV20-1	.	TRBJ2-7	many	13	CSAITGRPSEQYF
TRBV29-1	.	TRBJ1-1	many	12	CSVTGGGTEAFF
TRBV18	.	TRBJ2-7	few	12	CASSLEHYEQYF
TRBV7-6	.	TRBJ2-5	many	14	CASSLPGFWETQYF
TRBV4-2	TRBD2	TRBJ2-1	.	20	CASSRFMVASGRAIENEQFF
TRBV15	TRBD2	TRBJ2-5	many	19	CATSRVGGTSGSRGETQYF
TRBV7-2	.	TRBJ2-1	few	12	CASSLSPGVEFF
TRBV29-1	TRBD2	TRBJ2-7	.	12	CSARTSRYEQYF
TRBV19	TRBD1	TRBJ2-1	few	15	CASSRDRGLGNEQFF
TRBV6-5	.	TRBJ2-7	many	16	CASSYSLPRFLYEQYF
TRBV7-9	.	TRBJ2-1	few	13	CASSLDSGLGEFF
TRBV7-9	.	TRBJ2-1	few	16	CASSVGTPGHRNEQFF
TRBV6-1	TRBD2	TRBJ2-5	many	15	CASSETPSGQETQYF
TRBV12-3/TRBV12-4	TRBD2	TRBJ2-2	few	15	CASSLAAGAVGELFF
TRBV15	.	TRBJ1-1	.	15	CATSPSQHRYTEAFF
TRBV6-1	TRBD1	TRBJ1-1	many	13	CASSDRTGAGAFF
TRBV7-6	.	TRBJ2-1	many	15	CASSLAYSSYNEQFF
TRBV10-3	TRBD1	TRBJ1-1	.	15	CAISERGGLNTEAFF
TRBV7-2	TRBD2	TRBJ2-1	many	15	CASSPSGGMYNEQFF
TRBV19	.	TRBJ2-5	few	15	CASSPPGGFGKTQYF
TRBV5-5	TRBD2	TRBJ2-5	.	15	CASSSQRDFQETQYF
TRBV11-2	TRBD2	TRBJ2-2	many	14	CASSWGGTTGELFF
TRBV11-3	TRBD2	TRBJ2-1	many	16	CASSPSGRASYNEQFF
TRBV7-6	.	TRBJ2-7	many	16	CASSPKRERGSYEQYF
TRBV27	.	TRBJ1-2	few	14	CASSQSLQGHGYTF
TRBV3-1	.	TRBJ2-3	few	15	CASSLTWVTTDTQYF
TRBV27	.	TRBJ2-1	many	15	CASSPGRNSYNEQFF
TRBV4-2	.	TRBJ2-2	.	15	CASSQELRGTGELFF
TRBV6-1	TRBD2	TRBJ2-1	few	14	CATQGGSSYNEQFF
TRBV30	.	TRBJ2-1	many	14	CAWSTGAEVNEQFF
TRBV6-1	.	TRBJ2-2	many	13	CASSEIPGGELFF
TRBV20-1	TRBD1	TRBJ2-1	few	12	CSGSRGSNEQFF
TRBV11-2	.	TRBJ2-2	many	13	CASRSLAPGELFF
TRBV18	TRBD1	TRBJ2-7	many	14	CASSPLGQGDEQYF
TRBV19	.	TRBJ2-3	few	16	CASSQQGGGRTDTQYF
TRBV7-6	TRBD2	TRBJ2-1	many	14	CASSRTSVWGEQFF
TRBV19	TRBD1	TRBJ1-1	.	11	CASSMGTVAFF
TRBV5-1	.	TRBJ2-1	many	15	CASSLWPSSYNEQFF
TRBV7-7	.	TRBJ2-1	.	15	CASSRTGENYNEQFF